This record concerns one T cell receptor beta chain sequence. This entry is derived from a study of sequential checkpoint blockade in melanoma. Study-level information: Arm A got nivolumab then ipilimumab; arm B the reverse, 1:1.

Stated treatment: randomized to nivolumab then ipilimumab (arm A) or the reverse (arm B). V lost 2 bases, J lost 10 bases, and 5 bases stayed unmatched. The CDR3 length is 13 residues. CDR1 and CDR2 from the germline V gene are SQVTM and ANQGSEA. Generated by immunoSEQ multiplex PCR, the TCRdb table keeps only in-frame clones and is missing some. The sample holds about 30,000 clones; about 88% are singletons and the top ten take approximately 14%. The clonotype originates from a human donor with melanoma. This specimen consisted of CD8+ T cells sorted from blood (inferred from file names), obtained from a patient given nivolumab and ipilimumab in sequence. V and J are TRBV29-1 and TRBJ2-1; the match to TRBD2 covers 10 bases. The CDR3 here is CSVELAGDQEQFF. CDR3 nucleotide sequence: TGCAGCGTTGAACTAGCGGGAGATCAGGAGCAGTTCTTC.